A selection of T cell receptor beta chains follows, all from one sample in a study of cytomegalovirus exposure and HLA in healthy donors. Sequenced by immunoSEQ multiplex PCR; TCRdb stores in-frame clones only, minus some. Its table records about 120,000 clones. The sample comprised PBMCs. The receptors were gathered from a man aged 40-55 years in good health and CMV-seropositive. Both conserved end residues are part of each CDR3. D genes are given only for firm matches.

TGTGCCAGTAACGGAGGGCTCCTCGGGCCCCAGCATTTT,CASNGGLLGPQHF,TRBV19,NA,TRBJ1-5
TGCGCCAGCAGTCGGGCTAGCGGTGGGGGCACAGATACGCAGTATTTT,CASSRASGGGTDTQYF,TRBV4-1,TRBD2,TRBJ2-3
TGCAGCGGTCAGTGGCTGGGGCAAGATACGCAGTATTTT,CSGQWLGQDTQYF,TRBV29-1,NA,TRBJ2-3
TGCGCCAGCAGCTTGGCCGGAGGGCGGGAGGGCCGCGAGCAGTACTTC,CASSLAGGREGREQYF,TRBV5-1,TRBD2,TRBJ2-7
TGTGCCAGTAGTACGGACAAATTCTCTGGGGCCAACGTCCTGACTTTC,CASSTDKFSGANVLTF,TRBV19,NA,TRBJ2-6
TGTGCCACCAGCAGGACTTACAATGAGCAGTTCTTC,CATSRTYNEQFF,TRBV15,NA,TRBJ2-1
TGCGCCAGCAGCTTTTCGGGAGGGCCGGAGACCCAGTACTTC,CASSFSGGPETQYF,TRBV5-1,TRBD2,TRBJ2-5
TGTGCCAGCTCACCACTACAATTGACAGGGTCCGGAGATACGCAGTATTTT,CASSPLQLTGSGDTQYF,TRBV18,TRBD1,TRBJ2-3
TGTGCCAGCAGTTTATGGGGCGCGACTGAAGCTTTCTTT,CASSLWGATEAFF,TRBV28,NA,TRBJ1-1
TGTGCCACCAGCAGAGGGACTAGCGGGACCTACAATGAGCAGTTCTTC,CATSRGTSGTYNEQFF,TRBV15,TRBD2,TRBJ2-1
TGTGCCAGTAGTGTGGCCTCGGGGTTCACAGATACGCAGTATTTT,CASSVASGFTDTQYF,TRBV19,NA,TRBJ2-3
TGTGCCAGCAGCTTGGGGACAGGGATTCACGCCGGGGAGCTGTTTTTT,CASSLGTGIHAGELFF,TRBV7-3,TRBD1,TRBJ2-2
TGTGCCAGCAGCCCCCGGCTGGGAGACTATGGCTACACCTTC,CASSPRLGDYGYTF,TRBV7-9,NA,TRBJ1-2
TGTGCCAGCAGCTCGGGGAGACAGGGGGAAGGCTATGGCTACACCTTC,CASSSGRQGEGYGYTF,TRBV5-4,TRBD1,TRBJ1-2
TGCGCCAGCAGCCAGACGGGTACTGAGCAGTTCTTC,CASSQTGTEQFF,TRBV4-1,NA,TRBJ2-1